This paragraph reports one TCR beta chain. Its antigen is not known. The germline V gene encodes CDR1 SGHRS and CDR2 YFSETQ. The CDR3 loop spans 16 amino acids. With 0 bases clipped from V and 10 bases from J, the junction kept 11 bases outside the gene matches. The data derive from a study of T cell responses to AZD1222 COVID-19 vaccine. As for the study in general: Doses given second, at about 4 or about 12 weeks, were pooled. Study-wide findings and caveats: Increased Spike-specific TCR breadth and depth were observed after two AZD1222 doses. Baseline seropositivity occurred in only six AZD1222 recipients. The donors showed a predominance of white British ancestry and of females, with possible underestimation of clonal diversity.

Profiled with immunoSEQ multiplex PCR; TCRdb holds only in-frame clones, not every one. Of about 150,000 clones listed, 94% were seen once; the top ten hold 1.3%. This sequence was found in an adult in good health. The rearrangement joins TRBV5-1 to TRBJ2-5; TRBD2 aligns across 11 bases. Specimen: peripheral blood, collected on day 0 of AZD1222 vaccination. The CDR3 here is CASSLGIAGGVKDQYF. The CDR3 DNA reads TGCGCCAGCAGCTTGGGGATAGCGGGAGGGGTAAAGGACCAGTACTTC.